A selection of T cell receptor beta chains follows, all from one sample in a study of monozygotic twins with inflammatory bowel disease. TCRdb reprocessed the 5' RACE reads and keeps a single row for each CDR3 protein, giving no DNA. Its listing shows approximately 390,000 distinct CDR3 sequences. The sequenced sample consisted of blood. The receptors come from a human donor with ulcerative colitis or Crohn's disease, or a healthy co-twin of an affected twin (not recorded which). Each CDR3 is given with its conserved first and last residue.

TRBJ2-7,TRBV5-1,CASSGGDSLRTYEQYF
TRBJ2-5,TRBV6-5,CATQGGETQYF
TRBJ1-2,TRBV9,CASSVQSEIILGYTF
TRBJ2-3,TRBV6-1,CASSGRGRATDTQYF
TRBJ2-7,TRBV5-4,CASSLAGTGGYEQYF
TRBJ2-5,TRBV18,CASSPRTVGETQYF
TRBJ2-3,TRBV3-1,CASSPGLAGGRTDTQYF
TRBJ1-5,TRBV6-5,CASSYDRDRGQPQHF
TRBJ2-5,TRBV9,CASSDLGETQYF
TRBJ2-6,TRBV12-3/TRBV12-4,CASSTGANVLTF
TRBJ2-7,TRBV7-6,CASSLGDRDVDEQYF
TRBJ1-1,TRBV29-1,CSVEVPGAATEAFF
TRBJ1-2,TRBV7-9,CASSLVAAEASGYTF
TRBJ2-1,TRBV19,CASSWGASPEQFF
TRBJ1-1,TRBV12-3/TRBV12-4,CASSFFGTEAFF
TRBJ2-1,TRBV7-9,CASSLRLAGEYEQFF
TRBJ2-1,TRBV18,CASSPLRARSNEQFF
TRBJ2-2,TRBV7-9,CASGKSPGPRAEELFF
TRBJ1-3,TRBV28,CASSLAGVVSGNTIYF
TRBJ1-2,TRBV2,CASSEGQYGYTF
TRBJ1-5,TRBV5-1,CASSLSTGQGQPQHF
TRBJ1-2,TRBV20-1,CSARDGVRADGYGYTF
TRBJ2-2,TRBV15,CATSRDSRDSYKYAGELFF
TRBJ2-1,TRBV20-1,CSARDYGGRIYNEQFF
TRBJ1-2,TRBV12-3/TRBV12-4,CASSLRGQGGYGYTF
TRBJ2-3,TRBV5-1,CASSGPSSDTQYF